This is a list of T cell receptor beta chains from one sample in a study of CD8 T cells in Susac syndrome. In TCRdb, the immunoSEQ multiplex PCR reads were re-called with MiXCR into one record per CDR3 protein. The top ten hold roughly 0.07% of the sample, which has about 250,000 distinct CDR3 sequences, around 93% seen once. Sequences were obtained from CD4+ T cells from PBMCs. The receptors here all came from a human donor with multiple sclerosis. Both conserved end residues are part of each CDR3. D genes are given only for firm matches. Not every row has a clone size; where given, it reads once, few, many or a size class.

TGTGCCAGCAGGGACAGGTCGGGTCAAGAGACCCAGTACTTC,CASRDRSGQETQYF,TRBD1,TRBJ2-5,-,TRBV2
TGTGCCTGGAGGCCGGGACCGACCACCGGGGAGCTGTTTTTT,CAWRPGPTTGELFF,-,TRBJ2-2,-,TRBV30
TGTGCCAGCAGTTTGTTCAGGGGGGGCTACACCTTC,CASSLFRGGYTF,TRBD1,TRBJ1-2,-,TRBV12-3/TRBV12-4
TGTGCCAGCAGCCTCAGGACCGCCGGAGATGGCTACACCTTC,CASSLRTAGDGYTF,-,TRBJ1-2,-,TRBV14
TGTGCAAGCGGGGACAGGGTGTCCGAGCAGTACTTC,CASGDRVSEQYF,TRBD1,TRBJ2-7,-,TRBV28
TGTGCCAGCAGCTTAGACCGGTCGGTAGATACGCAGTATTTT,CASSLDRSVDTQYF,-,TRBJ2-3,-,TRBV13
TGCAGTGTCATCAGCGCGGGAGGGCCGAGGACAGATACGCAGTATTTT,CSVISAGGPRTDTQYF,TRBD2,TRBJ2-3,-,TRBV20-1
TGTGCCAGCAGCCAGGCTAGCGGGGGGGAAGAGACCCAGTACTTC,CASSQASGGEETQYF,TRBD2,TRBJ2-5,-,TRBV4-2
TGCGCCAGCAGCTTCCTTCCGGGGCAAGAGACCCAGTACTTC,CASSFLPGQETQYF,-,TRBJ2-5,few,TRBV5-1
TGTGCCAGCAGCCGAGACAGGGCAGCTTCACCCCTCCACTTT,CASSRDRAASPLHF,TRBD1,TRBJ1-6,-,TRBV7-9
TGTGCCAGCAGTTTCCCGGGACAGGGAAACAATGAGCAGTTCTTC,CASSFPGQGNNEQFF,TRBD1,TRBJ2-1,-,TRBV12-3/TRBV12-4
TGTGCCAGCAGTGAGACAGGATATGAAAAACTGTTTTTT,CASSETGYEKLFF,-,TRBJ1-4,-,TRBV25-1
TGTGCCAGCAGCCAACACGTAACAGGATTCGGAGAGACCCAGTACTTC,CASSQHVTGFGETQYF,-,TRBJ2-5,-,TRBV3-1
TGCGCCAGCAGCCAAGGGGCTAGCGGGGTCTACGAGCAGTACTTC,CASSQGASGVYEQYF,TRBD2,TRBJ2-7,-,TRBV4-1
TGTGCCAGCAGCTTAGGACAGATGAACACTGAAGCTTTCTTT,CASSLGQMNTEAFF,-,TRBJ1-1,-,TRBV7-2
TGTGCCAGCAGCTTGACCGGGACAGGGGCTTCACCCCTCCACTTT,CASSLTGTGASPLHF,TRBD1,TRBJ1-6,-,TRBV7-3
TGCGCCAGCAGCTTGGCCACGTCGGGACAGGGGTTCTTC,CASSLATSGQGFF,TRBD1,TRBJ2-1,once,TRBV5-1
TGTGCCAGCAGTTTCGTAGCGGGAACCACCGGGGAGCTGTTTTTT,CASSFVAGTTGELFF,TRBD2,TRBJ2-2,-,TRBV28
TGTGCCACCAGCAGAGACAGAAACTACGAGCAGTACTTC,CATSRDRNYEQYF,-,TRBJ2-7,-,TRBV15
TGCGCCAGCAGCAACATCGCAGATACGCAGTATTTT,CASSNIADTQYF,-,TRBJ2-3,-,TRBV4-1
TGTGCCAGCAGTAGGACTAGCGGGGCGAACACCGGGGAGCTGTTTTTT,CASSRTSGANTGELFF,TRBD2,TRBJ2-2,-,TRBV2
TGTGCCAGCAGCTCACAGGACTCTGGGGCCAACGTCCTGACTTTC,CASSSQDSGANVLTF,-,TRBJ2-6,-,TRBV6-1
TGTGCCACCAGACCGGGACCTCGGGATGGCTACACCTTC,CATRPGPRDGYTF,-,TRBJ1-2,-,TRBV24-1
TGTGCCAGCAGCCTACTATCTAGCGGGAGTTCCTACAATGAGCAGTTCTTC,CASSLLSSGSSYNEQFF,TRBD2,TRBJ2-1,-,TRBV28
TGCAGCGTTGAAGATCTTCGAAGGGCTACTGAAGCTTTCTTT,CSVEDLRRATEAFF,-,TRBJ1-1,-,TRBV29-1
TGTGCCAGCAGCTACCAACGGGACAGGGGAGAGACCCAGTACTTC,CASSYQRDRGETQYF,TRBD1,TRBJ2-5,-,TRBV5-5
TGCAGCGTTGCACATTCGGGGGGCGCAGCTGAAGCTTTCTTT,CSVAHSGGAAEAFF,-,TRBJ1-1,-,TRBV29-1
TGTGCCAGCAGGTCTACTGGGGAGAACTATGGCTACACCTTC,CASRSTGENYGYTF,-,TRBJ1-2,few,TRBV6-6
TGTGCCACCAGCCCTACAGTCACCGGGGAGCTGTTTTTT,CATSPTVTGELFF,-,TRBJ2-2,-,TRBV24-1
TGTGCCATGACCCGGGGGATCGGTGTCTATGGCTACACCTTC,CAMTRGIGVYGYTF,-,TRBJ1-2,-,TRBV6-6
TGTGCCATCAGTGAGTCTACTAGGGGGTCCCCTTACAATGAGCAGTTCTTC,CAISESTRGSPYNEQFF,-,TRBJ2-1,-,TRBV10-3
TGCGCCAGCAGCTCAGGGATTTTTATGGAGACCCAGTACTTC,CASSSGIFMETQYF,-,TRBJ2-5,-,TRBV5-1
TGTGCCAGCAGCTCCCAAGTAACCTCCTACAATGAGCAGTTCTTC,CASSSQVTSYNEQFF,-,TRBJ2-1,-,TRBV9
TGCAGCGTTGGGGCTTTCCTAGAGACCCAGTACTTC,CSVGAFLETQYF,-,TRBJ2-5,once,TRBV29-1
TGTGCCAGCAGCCAGGCGAGGGAGCAGTTCTTC,CASSQAREQFF,-,TRBJ2-1,-,TRBV3-1
TGTGCCAGCAGCTTAGCGCCGGGGGAGACCCAGTACTTC,CASSLAPGETQYF,-,TRBJ2-5,-,TRBV7-8
TGTGCCAGCAGTTTATCTGGGCAGGGTGGGTCAGGGGAGACCCAGTACTTC,CASSLSGQGGSGETQYF,-,TRBJ2-5,-,TRBV27
TGTGCCAGCACGTCAGCGAACACTGAAGCTTTCTTT,CASTSANTEAFF,-,TRBJ1-1,-,TRBV2
TGTGCCAGCAGCGACCGGGAGAAACCCTACAATGAGCAGTTCTTC,CASSDREKPYNEQFF,-,TRBJ2-1,-,TRBV9
TGTGCCAGCAGCTTAGCTCTTACAGATACGCAGTATTTT,CASSLALTDTQYF,-,TRBJ2-3,-,TRBV7-2
TGTGCCTGGGGAAAAGGGACAGGGGCTGAAAAACTGTTTTTT,CAWGKGTGAEKLFF,TRBD1,TRBJ1-4,once,TRBV30
TGTGCCAGCAGTTACTCGGGAAGGGGGCTTCAAAACATTCAGTACTTC,CASSYSGRGLQNIQYF,TRBD1,TRBJ2-4,-,TRBV6-5